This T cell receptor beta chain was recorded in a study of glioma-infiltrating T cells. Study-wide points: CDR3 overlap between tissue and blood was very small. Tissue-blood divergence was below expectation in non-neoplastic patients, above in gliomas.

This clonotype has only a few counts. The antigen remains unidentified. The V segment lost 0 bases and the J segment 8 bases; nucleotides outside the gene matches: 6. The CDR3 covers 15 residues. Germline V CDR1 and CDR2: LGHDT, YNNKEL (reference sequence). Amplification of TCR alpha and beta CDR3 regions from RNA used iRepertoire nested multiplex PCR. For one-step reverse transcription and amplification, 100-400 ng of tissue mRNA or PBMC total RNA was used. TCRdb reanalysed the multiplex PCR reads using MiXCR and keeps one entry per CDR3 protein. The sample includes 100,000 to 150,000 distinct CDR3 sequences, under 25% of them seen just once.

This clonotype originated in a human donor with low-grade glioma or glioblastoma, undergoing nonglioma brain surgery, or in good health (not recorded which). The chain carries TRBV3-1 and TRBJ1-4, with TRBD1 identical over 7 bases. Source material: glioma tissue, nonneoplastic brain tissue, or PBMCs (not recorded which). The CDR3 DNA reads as TGTGCCAGCAGCCAAGACGCAGGGGGGGAGGAAAAACTGTTTTTT. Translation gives CASSQDAGGEEKLFF.